The T cell receptor beta chain under discussion was sequenced for a study of blood T cell repertoires in COVID-19. On the study more broadly: The United States, Italy and Spain supplied acute and convalescent COVID-19 samples. From T cells, B-cell-depleted T cells, or PBMCs came the material, which was cDNA or gDNA.

TCRdb keeps only in-frame clones here, not all; method: immunoSEQ multiplex PCR. Among 100,000 to 150,000 clones listed, more than 65% were seen once. Germline V gives CDR1 MNHEY, CDR2 SMNVEV (reference sequence). The CDR3 contains 13 residues. V dropped 2 bases and J dropped 8 bases, with 12 bases sitting between them. Material for sequencing was peripheral blood. The receptor comes from a woman in her 70s with acute or convalescent COVID-19. J is TRBJ1-2 and V is TRBV27, with a possible D match to TRBD1 (5 bases). The CDR3 loop reads CASSLRGSGGYTF. DNA for the CDR3: TGTGCCAGCAGTTTAAGGGGTTCCGGCGGCTACACCTTC.